This is a list of T cell receptor beta chains from one sample in a study of T cells in Graves' hyperthyroidism and ophthalmopathy. From the multiplex PCR reads, TCRdb called clonotypes with MiXCR, one entry per CDR3 protein. The sample holds around 500,000 distinct CDR3 sequences, 20% to 25% seen once. Source material: blood. These receptors all come from a woman aged 70 to 79 with Graves' ophthalmopathy. CDR3s include the opening cysteine and the closing phenylalanine or tryptophan. The D gene is left open where the match is weak. Size tells how often a clone was seen (once, few, many) or the class of an expanded clone, and some rows leave it out.

clone size | D gene | J gene | V gene | CDR3 DNA | CDR3 protein
few | TRBD2 | TRBJ2-3 | TRBV20-1 | TGCAGTGCTAGAGATTGGGGTAGCGGGGCCACAGATACGCAGTATTTT | CSARDWGSGATDTQYF
many | NA | TRBJ2-5 | TRBV6-1 | TGTGCCAGCAGTGACAGGGTTCAAGAGACCCAGTACTTC | CASSDRVQETQYF
many | TRBD2 | TRBJ2-1 | TRBV20-1 | TGCAGTGCTAGGGCCCTAGCGGGATATGAGCAGTTCTTC | CSARALAGYEQFF
NA | NA | TRBJ2-7 | TRBV7-6 | TGTGCCAGCAGCTTAGAATCAGGGGCTTCCTACGAGCAGTACTTC | CASSLESGASYEQYF
few | NA | TRBJ2-3 | TRBV7-3 | TGTGCCAGCAGCTTAACCGGGTCTGCCCAAATGACGCAGTATTTT | CASSLTGSAQMTQYF
NA | TRBD1 | TRBJ1-2 | TRBV5-6 | TGTGCCAGCAGCTTGGACAGGGGGCCAGGAGGCTACACCTTC | CASSLDRGPGGYTF
few | NA | TRBJ2-3 | TRBV20-1 | TGCAGTGCTAGGGAGGGTCTCACAGATACGCAGTATTTT | CSAREGLTDTQYF
many | NA | TRBJ1-2 | TRBV7-9 | TGTGCCAGCAGCTTAATCGCGTTAGCCTACACCTTC | CASSLIALAYTF
NA | TRBD2 | TRBJ2-3 | TRBV6-2/TRBV6-3 | TGTGCCAGCAGTTACTCCCCGGGACTAGCGTGGGTCACAGATACGCAGTATTTT | CASSYSPGLAWVTDTQYF
NA | TRBD2 | TRBJ2-1 | TRBV6-1 | TGTGCCAGCAGGGGGACTAGCGGGAGGGCCTACAATGAGCAGTTCTTC | CASRGTSGRAYNEQFF
many | TRBD1 | TRBJ2-1 | TRBV28 | TGTGCCAGCACCTCTGGGGGACAGGAAGAGAATGAGCAGTTCTTC | CASTSGGQEENEQFF
NA | NA | TRBJ1-5 | TRBV6-1 | TGTGCCAGCAGTGAAGGGACAGTCTATAGCAATCAGCCCCAGCATTTT | CASSEGTVYSNQPQHF
NA | NA | TRBJ1-6 | TRBV7-9 | TGTGCCAGCAGCTTAGCGTTGGCGAGCTCACCCCTCCACTTT | CASSLALASSPLHF
many | NA | TRBJ1-4 | TRBV2 | TGTGCCAGCGGCCGGTCGGTGACGGGGAATGAAAAACTGTTTTTT | CASGRSVTGNEKLFF
few | NA | TRBJ2-5 | TRBV5-6 | TGTGCCAGCAGCTTGGTCACCCAAGAGACCCAGTACTTC | CASSLVTQETQYF
NA | TRBD2 | TRBJ2-2 | TRBV7-6 | TGTGCCAGCAGCCCCCAAAGCGGGAGGGTCGGGGAGCTGTTTTTT | CASSPQSGRVGELFF
few | NA | TRBJ2-1 | TRBV5-1 | TGCGCCAGCAATCCTCCCGCGGCGTACAATGAGCAGTTCTTC | CASNPPAAYNEQFF
once | NA | TRBJ2-7 | TRBV12-5 | TGTGCTAGTGGTTTGGTACCCGGCTACGAGCAGTACTTC | CASGLVPGYEQYF
NA | NA | TRBJ1-6 | TRBV27 | TGTGCCAGCAGTTCAAGGGGTTCACCCCTCCACTTT | CASSSRGSPLHF
few | TRBD1 | TRBJ2-7 | TRBV20-1 | TGCAGTGCTAGAACCGGGACAGAGAACGACGAGCAGTACTTC | CSARTGTENDEQYF
many | NA | TRBJ2-2 | TRBV28 | TGTGCCAGCTCCCCCGGGGGTTCTAACACCGGGGAGCTGTTTTTT | CASSPGGSNTGELFF
NA | TRBD1 | TRBJ2-5 | TRBV6-2/TRBV6-3 | TGTGCCAGCAGTGGGGGCTGGACAGGGGCGGAGACCCAGTACTTC | CASSGGWTGAETQYF
NA | NA | TRBJ2-7 | TRBV7-8 | TGCGCCAGCAGCCAAGAAGGTGCCGGGACACGTTCCTACGAGCAGTACTTC | CASSQEGAGTRSYEQYF
NA | NA | TRBJ2-3 | TRBV9 | TGTGCCAGCAGCGTCGGGGGTTGGTACACAGATACGCAGTATTTT | CASSVGGWYTDTQYF
many | NA | TRBJ1-2 | TRBV28 | TGTGCCAGCAGTTACGGGGGCTGGTTAGGCTACACCTTC | CASSYGGWLGYTF
NA | NA | TRBJ1-5 | TRBV19 | TGTGCCAGTAGTCCTCATAATCAGCCCCAGCATTTT | CASSPHNQPQHF
NA | NA | TRBJ1-2 | TRBV6-1 | TGTGCCAGCAGAACGATGGACCTGCCTAACTATGGCTACACCTTC | CASRTMDLPNYGYTF
few | TRBD1 | TRBJ2-1 | TRBV12-5 | TGTGCTAGTGGTTTGGTCCACCAGGACAGGGGGCGCTTAGTCAATGAGCAGTTCTTC | CASGLVHQDRGRLVNEQFF
many | NA | TRBJ2-3 | TRBV27 | TGTGCCAGCCCCTCAACAAGACCAGATACGCAGTATTTT | CASPSTRPDTQYF
many | TRBD2 | TRBJ2-1 | TRBV7-8 | TGTGCCAGCAGCTTAGGAGCGGGAGGACCCTACAATGAGCAGTTCTTC | CASSLGAGGPYNEQFF
NA | NA | TRBJ2-3 | TRBV7-2 | TGTGCCAGCAGCTTAGTAAGGGACTTACGCACAGATACGCAGTATTTT | CASSLVRDLRTDTQYF
NA | TRBD1 | TRBJ2-3 | TRBV12-3/TRBV12-4 | TGTGCCAGCAGTTTATTTGGGACAGTAACTAGCACAGATACGCAGTATTTT | CASSLFGTVTSTDTQYF
NA | NA | TRBJ1-4 | TRBV6-2/TRBV6-3 | TGTGCCAGCAGTCATCGGACGGACGAAAAACTGTTTTTT | CASSHRTDEKLFF
many | NA | TRBJ2-5 | TRBV28 | TGTGCCAGCAGTTTTGGGGGAGGGGGCCAAGAGACCCAGTACTTC | CASSFGGGGQETQYF
few | NA | TRBJ1-4 | TRBV7-2 | TGTGCCAGCAGCTTAGGACAGAATCGGCTTGAAAAACTGTTTTTT | CASSLGQNRLEKLFF
NA | NA | TRBJ2-7 | TRBV9 | TGTGCCAGCAGCGTAGGAGAAGGGCCCGTGGGGCAGTACTTC | CASSVGEGPVGQYF
many | TRBD1 | TRBJ1-2 | TRBV12-3/TRBV12-4 | TGTGCCAGCAGGCCTGGGACAGGATCCAACTATGGCTACACCTTC | CASRPGTGSNYGYTF
once | NA | TRBJ2-7 | TRBV4-1 | TGCGCCAGCAGCCAAGAAGCGCAGGGGTCGTACGAGCAGTACTTC | CASSQEAQGSYEQYF
few | NA | TRBJ2-7 | TRBV7-9 | TGTGCCAGCAGCTTAGCGGACGCGGGAAAAGGCTCCTACGAGCAGTACTTC | CASSLADAGKGSYEQYF
NA | TRBD2 | TRBJ2-3 | TRBV6-1 | TGTGCCAGCAGTCGACTAGCGGGAGAGGTAGATACGCAGTATTTT | CASSRLAGEVDTQYF
many | NA | TRBJ1-2 | TRBV6-1 | TGTGCCAGCAGTGAAAGTGGGACGGTAGCTAACTATGGCTACACCTTC | CASSESGTVANYGYTF
few | NA | TRBJ2-2 | TRBV27 | TGTGCCAGCAACCACGGGAGAGGCGGGGAGCTGTTTTTT | CASNHGRGGELFF
few | NA | TRBJ2-3 | TRBV6-5 | TGTGCCAGCAGTTCCTTTCCGGGACAAGGGCAGGGTACGCAGTATTTT | CASSSFPGQGQGTQYF
NA | TRBD2 | TRBJ2-1 | TRBV7-3 | TGTGCCAGCAGCTCACAAGCGGGAGCGGGCTACAATGAGCAGTTCTTC | CASSSQAGAGYNEQFF
few | NA | TRBJ2-1 | TRBV24-1 | TGTGCCACCAGTGATTTGGGGGGACAACGGGTCAATGAGCAGTTCTTC | CATSDLGGQRVNEQFF
few | TRBD2 | TRBJ2-1 | TRBV3-1 | TGTGCCAGCAGCCGAACTAGCGGGAGTGATGAGCAGTTCTTC | CASSRTSGSDEQFF
NA | NA | TRBJ1-6 | TRBV7-9 | TGTGCCAGCAGCTCCCTCGGGCCATCAGGGGCGCCCCTCCACTTT | CASSSLGPSGAPLHF
NA | NA | TRBJ2-1 | TRBV11-2 | TGTGCCAGCAGCCAGAGGGGGAGAACCCACAATGAGCAGTTCTTC | CASSQRGRTHNEQFF
many | NA | TRBJ2-3 | TRBV2 | TGTGCCAGCAGGGTTTTGGACTCGACAGATACGCAGTATTTT | CASRVLDSTDTQYF
few | TRBD1 | TRBJ1-2 | TRBV20-1 | TGCAGTGCTAGAGATCAGGGGAGGGGGACAGGATATGGCTACACCTTC | CSARDQGRGTGYGYTF
few | TRBD2 | TRBJ2-3 | TRBV20-1 | TGCAGTGCGATCCTTAGCGGGACTAAGGCAGATACGCAGTATTTT | CSAILSGTKADTQYF
many | NA | TRBJ1-2 | TRBV28 | TGTGCCAGCAGTTCGACAGCCACCCCCTATGGCTACACCTTC | CASSSTATPYGYTF
NA | NA | TRBJ2-7 | TRBV14 | TGTGCCAGCAGCCATCCAGGGGGACTCTCCTACGAGCAGTACTTC | CASSHPGGLSYEQYF
few | TRBD1 | TRBJ1-6 | TRBV6-5 | TGTGCCAGCAGTTACTCCTGGACAGGAAATTCACCCCTCCACTTT | CASSYSWTGNSPLHF
few | NA | TRBJ2-3 | TRBV29-1 | TGCAGCGTTAGTCAGGGTTCAGATACGCAGTATTTT | CSVSQGSDTQYF